This passage covers 16 T cell receptor beta chains from one sample sequenced in a study of cytomegalovirus exposure and HLA in healthy donors. PCR was performed using 60 Vbeta and 13 Jbeta primers. Some clones are missing from TCRdb's copy, which holds only in-frame ones; the method was immunoSEQ multiplex PCR. This repertoire shows 140,000 to 150,000 clones, 80% to 85% found once; its top ten account for less than 2.5%. The specimen sequenced was PBMCs. Receptors were obtained from a boy aged 2 to 10 in good health and CMV-seronegative.

The rearrangement joins TRBV7-2 to TRBJ1-2; 7 bases align to TRBD1. CDR3 length: 14 residues. From germline, CDR1 is SGHTA and CDR2 FQGNSA. The junction had 9 bases not matched to a gene; V was cut back by 0 bases and J by 11 bases. CDR3 amino acids: CASSLALRGGSYTF. DNA for the CDR3: TGTGCCAGCAGCTTAGCTTTACGAGGGGGCTCATACACCTTC.

CDR3 nucleotide sequence: TGTGCCAGCAGGAGCGGGAGGAGCTCCTACAATGAGCAGTTCTTC. Translated: CASRSGRSSYNEQFF. This chain connects TRBV7-9 to TRBJ2-1; 9 bases fit TRBD2. This CDR3 has 15 residues. Germline loops: CDR1 SEHNR, CDR2 FQNEAQ (reference sequence). The V segment lost 6 bases and the J segment 0 bases; nucleotides outside the gene matches: 3.

V gene TRBV12-5 combines with J gene TRBJ2-3, with D tentatively TRBD1 (6 bases). The CDR3 spans 15 residues. Looked up from germline, CDR1 is LGHNT and CDR2 is FRNRAP. The V gene lost 0 bases and the J gene lost 0 bases, with 7 bases spanning the gap. CDR3 in amino acids: CASGLVQGSTDTQYF. The CDR3 nucleotides are TGTGCTAGTGGTTTGGTACAGGGCAGCACAGATACGCAGTATTTT.

This clone has just a few counts. Here the CDR3 DNA reads TGTGCCAGCTCACTAGTCCCCATTTCACCCCTCCACTTT. Translating gives CASSLVPISPLHF. The V and J genes are TRBV18 and TRBJ1-6; D gene unclear. V was shortened by 4 bases and J by 9 bases, with 10 bases between the two germline ends. Germline assignment: CDR1 KGHSH and CDR2 LQKENI. CDR3 length equals 13 residues.

The chain combines TRBV28 with TRBJ2-7; 13 bases fit TRBD2. V lost 4 bases and J lost 1; bases outside the gene matches: 19. The CDR3 consists of 21 residues. CDR1 MDHEN and CDR2 SYDVKM come from the germline V gene. CDR3 sequence: CASSSSPRMTSGRSFSYEQYF. Here the CDR3 DNA reads TGTGCCAGCAGTTCATCACCCAGAATGACTAGCGGGAGGAGTTTTTCCTACGAGCAGTACTTC.

The chain is built from TRBV4-1 and TRBJ1-1; 8 bases agree with TRBD1. J gave up 1 base and V 0 bases, and 16 bases lay outside the gene matches. Germline loops: CDR1 MGHRA, CDR2 YSYEKL. CDR3 length equals 20 residues. This CDR3 is CASSQESVRGRLSPNTEAFF. The CDR3, as DNA: TGCGCCAGCAGCCAAGAATCCGTCAGGGGGCGCTTATCGCCGAACACTGAAGCTTTCTTT.

The genes are TRBV4-1 and TRBJ2-7; a possible D gene is TRBD2 (6 bases). The V and J ends lost 4 bases and 6 bases respectively, with 19 bases between them. In germline, CDR1 is MGHRA, CDR2 YSYEKL. The CDR3 runs 15 residues. Here the CDR3 reads CASSRESGGIIEQYF. In DNA, the CDR3 is TGCGCCAGCAGCCGAGAGTCTGGCGGGATAATCGAGCAGTACTTC.

V and J are TRBV2 and TRBJ1-5; 7 positions agree with TRBD1. Losses at the gene ends were 5 bases for V and 2 bases for J; bases not matched to a gene: 3. Germline CDR1 SNHLY, CDR2 FYNNEI. The CDR3 has 14 amino acids. The CDR3 nucleotides are TGTGCCAGCAGTAAGGGGACAGGCAATCAGCCCCAGCATTTT. Translated, it gives CASSKGTGNQPQHF. Filled out from reference TRBV2 and TRBJ1-5, the complete variable domain reads EPEVTQTPSHQVTQMGQEVILRCVPISNHLYFYWYRQILGQKVEFLVSFYNNEISEKSEIFDDQFSVERPDGSNFTLKIRSTKLEDSAMYFCASSKGTGNQPQHFGDGTRLSIL.

This clone showed up just a few times. The chain joins TRBV5-1 to TRBJ2-3; D not resolved. The CDR3 is 12 residues long. Germline V gene sequence: CDR1 SGHRS, CDR2 YFSETQ. V shed 4 bases and J shed 0 bases, with 3 bases lying between them. The CDR3 spells CASSLSTDTQYF. Written as DNA, the CDR3 is TGCGCCAGCAGCCTCAGCACAGATACGCAGTATTTT.

CDR3: CASSLLPGQTRNTEAFF. CDR3 DNA sequence: TGTGCCAGCAGCTTACTCCCGGGACAGACAAGGAACACTGAAGCTTTCTTT. The rearrangement links TRBV7-2 to TRBJ1-1, with 7 bases that match TRBD1. Germline V gene lookup returns CDR1 SGHTA and CDR2 FQGNSA. This CDR3 has 17 amino acids. V gave up 2 bases and J gave up 1 base; unmatched junction bases: 10.

This chain connects TRBV5-1 to TRBJ2-2; 9 bases fit TRBD1. The V gene end was trimmed by 0 bases and the J gene end by 7 bases; junction bases not matched to a gene: 7. Germline CDR1 reads SGHRS; CDR2 reads YFSETQ. This CDR3 has 16 amino acids. In DNA form, the CDR3 reads TGCGCCAGCAGCTTGGAGGGACAGGGCGCTAACGGGGAGCTGTTTTTT. It is translated as CASSLEGQGANGELFF.

This clone was counted a few times. The CDR3 region is CASRDKTHTGELFF. As DNA, the CDR3 is TGTGCCAGCAGGGACAAAACCCACACCGGGGAGCTGTTTTTT. This rearrangement joins TRBV6-1 to TRBJ2-2; TRBD1 might be the D (5 bases). Germline CDR1 is MNHNS and CDR2 is SASEGT. V dropped 6 bases and J dropped 3 bases, with 11 bases sitting between them. The CDR3 spans 14 residues.

The chain employs TRBV9 and TRBJ2-7, with 7 bases aligning to TRBD2. The CDR3 is 14 amino acids. V lost 0 bases, J lost 5 bases, and 5 bases stayed unmatched. The germline V gene has CDR1 SGDLS and CDR2 YYNGEE. The CDR3 sequence: CASSVDGTINEQYF. CDR3 bases: TGTGCCAGCAGCGTAGATGGGACTATAAACGAGCAGTACTTC.

CDR3 loop: CASSRTRSRDTQYF. The CDR3 coding sequence is TGTGCCAGCAGCAGGACACGGTCACGAGATACGCAGTATTTT. The chain couples TRBV27 to TRBJ2-3; maybe TRBD1 (5 bases). Trimming left V 6 bases short and J 5 bases short, with 15 bases between. The V gene's germline CDR1 is MNHEY and CDR2 SMNVEV (reference sequence). CDR3 size: 14 residues.

A note on this clone: One junction end does not reproduce the germline sequence, and a read error may be involved. The CDR3: CSSSLAAGPLTGPDTQYF. In DNA, the CDR3 is TGTTCCAGCAGCTTAGCTGCGGGGCCACTGACGGGCCCAGATACGCAGTATTTT. The chain recombines TRBV7-9 with TRBJ2-3, with a weak D call TRBD2 (6 bases). The CDR3 spans 18 residues. CDR1 is SEHNR, CDR2 FQNEAQ, per germline (reference sequence).

The rearrangement uses TRBV9 and TRBJ2-1, with 14 nucleotides matching TRBD2. Germline V gene lookup returns CDR1 SGDLS and CDR2 YYNGEE. The CDR3 totals 18 residues. V shed 3 bases and J 6 bases; nucleotides not matched to a gene: 11. CDR3 coding DNA: TGTGCCAGCAGCGGATCAAGACTAGCGGGGGGGGTAAGCAATGAGCAGTTCTTC. Translated: CASSGSRLAGGVSNEQFF.